This entry features one TCR beta chain sequence. What it recognizes is unknown. BIOMED2 TRB-A/B primer pools were used in multiplex TRB PCR. MiXCR, applied by TCRdb to the multiplex PCR reads, yields one record per CDR3 protein. The sample lists about 21,000 distinct CDR3 sequences, 30% to 35% occurring once. Per germline, CDR1 SGHNT and CDR2 YENEEA. J lost 5 bases, V lost 5 bases, and 14 bases had no gene match. This CDR3 region has 16 residues. Each TRB amplification used 250-500 ng of genomic DNA from blood. The data were obtained in a study of T and B cells in COVID-19 patients. For the study at large: Peripheral blood came from COVID-19 patients with active infection or after recovery. Critical illness requiring mechanical ventilation or extracorporeal membrane oxygenation affected about 55% of the roughly 20 active-infection patients. Whole-study findings and limits: Sorted SARS-CoV-2-responsive or tetramer+ T cells and CD4+, regulatory and CD8+ subsets were not yet sequenced.

The chain is built from TRBV11-3 and TRBJ1-2, with TRBD1 matching 7 bases. Material for sequencing was blood. The receptor's source is a human donor who had recovered from COVID-19. In DNA form, the CDR3 reads TGTGCCAGCAGCCCACAGACAGGGAGCCTTAGGTATGGCTACACCTTC. This translates into CASSPQTGSLRYGYTF.